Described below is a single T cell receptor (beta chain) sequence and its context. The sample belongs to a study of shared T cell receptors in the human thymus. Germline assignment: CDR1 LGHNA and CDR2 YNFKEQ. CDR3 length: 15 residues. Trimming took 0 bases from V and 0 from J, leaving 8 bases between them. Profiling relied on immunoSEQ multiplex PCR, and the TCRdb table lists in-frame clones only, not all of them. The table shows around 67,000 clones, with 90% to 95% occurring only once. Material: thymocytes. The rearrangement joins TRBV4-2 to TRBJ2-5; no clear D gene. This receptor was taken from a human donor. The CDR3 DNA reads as TGTGCCAGCAGCCAAGATCGACTGTACCAAGAGACCCAGTACTTC. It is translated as CASSQDRLYQETQYF.